This T cell receptor (beta chain) was obtained from a study of vaccination effects on CD4 cells after COVID-19. Looking at the study overall: It was two doses of either the BNT162b2 or mRNA-1273 vaccine that participants received. Study-wide results and limits: Clones arising from infection and from vaccination showed marked clonal contraction late after vaccination.

Profiling relied on immunoSEQ multiplex PCR, and the TCRdb table lists in-frame clones only, not all of them. The repertoire holds approximately 40,000 clones, with more than 60% as singletons. Using viral peptide pools, the ViraFEST assay grew out antigen-specific CD4+ T cells prior to sequencing. Subsequent to 10 days of culture, CD4+ T cells were isolated. According to the study, vaccine recipients showed no prior SARS-CoV-2 infection and negative nucleocapsid antibodies. On both days 3 and 7, half of the culture medium was replaced with IL-2 medium. This clone was seen a handful of times. What it recognizes is unknown. The TCR originated in a human donor who received a COVID-19 vaccine. Sequenced here: CD4+ T cells from PBMCs cultured with SARS-CoV-2 spike peptides, sampled before COVID-19 vaccination.

CDR3 in amino acids: CASSVQGAYEQYF. In nucleotides, the CDR3 is TGTGCCAGCAGCGTACAGGGGGCCTACGAGCAGTACTTC. This rearrangement joins TRBV7-9 to TRBJ2-7; 8 positions match TRBD1. The CDR3 runs 13 residues. The V segment lost 5 bases and the J segment 2 bases; nucleotides outside the gene matches: 2. From germline, CDR1 is SEHNR and CDR2 FQNEAQ (reference sequence).